This T cell receptor beta chain was found in a study of graft-versus-host responses after intestinal transplantation. Repertoires were generated with immunoSEQ multiplex PCR, while TCRdb's copy carries only in-frame clones and drops some. The sample shows some 40,000 clones, over 90% of them seen only once. Germline trimming cut 7 bases from V and 3 bases from J; bases unmatched to any gene: 8. Germline assignment: CDR1 SQVTM and CDR2 ANQGSEA. The CDR3 loop spans 14 amino acids. As concerns this clone: No antigen is known for it.

Material: unstimulated CD8+ T cells sorted from spleen or lymph node cells, obtained before transplant. The chain joins TRBV29-1 to TRBJ2-1; 8 positions agree with TRBD2. The sequence derives from a human donor who was the organ donor for an intestinal transplant. Here the CDR3 reads CSADSGKSYNEQFF. The CDR3 region has the DNA TGCAGCGCCGATAGCGGGAAGAGCTACAATGAGCAGTTCTTC.